The following is a T cell receptor (beta chain) sequence with its context. CDR1 is SGDLS, CDR2 YYNGEE, per germline. This CDR3 contains 16 residues. Trimming removed 0 bases from V and 6 bases from J, with 15 bases in between. Negatively enriched CD4+ T cells were divided by CD45RA into naive and memory. Method: immunoSEQ multiplex PCR; TCRdb's copy keeps in-frame clones and lacks some. The top ten clones hold 0.057% of a sample with some 650,000 clones, around 97% of them seen once. The sample is drawn from a study of shared clonotypes between healthy human individuals. The chain combines TRBV9 with TRBJ2-2; D call uncertain. The clonotype originates from a woman aged 25-40 years in good health. Sequenced: naive CD4+ T cells sorted from blood. Subset here: CD45RA+ positively selected. The CDR3: CASSVALTSNSGELFF. The CDR3 region has the DNA TGTGCCAGCAGCGTAGCATTAACCTCTAATTCCGGGGAGCTGTTTTTT.